This T cell receptor beta chain was recorded in a study of molecular identifiers for immune sequencing clone quantification. This clonotype was seen many times. The germline V gene encodes CDR1 SGHDN and CDR2 FVKESK. The CDR3 loop spans 17 amino acids. Losses at the gene ends were 1 base for V and 4 bases for J; bases not matched to a gene: 7. TCRdb re-derived calls from the PCR reads in MiXCR, one entry per CDR3 protein. Of over 600,000 distinct CDR3 sequences in the sample, 20% were seen once. A CD8+CD4-CCR7+CD45RA+ phenotype served as the sorting definition for naive CD8 T cells. The receptor comes from a human donor in good health. Some libraries in this study had Jurkat cell RNA spiked in. The chain employs TRBV14 and TRBJ2-2; 9 bases fit TRBD1. What was sequenced was naive CD8+ T cells from blood, with Jurkat cell RNA spiked in. Subset noted: FACS-sorted CD8+CD4-CCR7+CD45RA+ naive T cells. CDR3 sequence reads: CASSQAPGQGLTGELFF. In DNA, the CDR3 is TGTGCCAGCAGCCAAGCTCCCGGACAGGGGCTCACCGGGGAGCTGTTTTTT.